This T cell receptor (beta chain) was sequenced for a study of OX40 agonist ivuxolimab in advanced cancers. Study background: Six ivuxolimab dose levels, 0.01 to 10 mg/kg, were given intravenously every 2 weeks. It was permissible to have had prior anti-PD-1, anti-PD-L1 or anti-CTLA-4 therapy, and around 41% had some.

The table came from immunoSEQ multiplex PCR; TCRdb's copy has only in-frame clones and leaves some out. The table has approximately 69,000 clones, 80% to 95% seen once. Overall study results and limits: Averaging showed that CD8+ T cells had more expanded clones than CD4+ did.

The CDR3 has 14 residues. V lost 1 base, J lost 2 bases, and 6 bases lay in between. Germline CDR1 reads SGHNT; CDR2 reads YYREEE (reference sequence). A few counts support this clone. Its antigen is currently unknown. The receptor was derived from an adult with an advanced solid tumor such as melanoma, head and neck, liver or kidney cancer. This sample comprised CD4+ or CD8+ T cells sorted from blood, obtained in a trial of the OX40 agonist ivuxolimab. V and J are TRBV5-4 and TRBJ2-2; D is unclear. CDR3 sequence (DNA): TGTGCCAGCAGCTTGAGACCTAACACCGGGGAGCTGTTTTTT. This codes for CASSLRPNTGELFF.